A selection of T cell receptor beta chains follows, all from one sample in a study of beta chain features in type 1 diabetes. The protocol was immunoSEQ multiplex PCR, while the TCRdb copy is restricted to in-frame clones and leaves out a portion. The data contain about 340,000 clones, 7% to 10% of them singletons. Sequencing was carried out using central memory CD4+ T cells from blood. These receptors came from a man under 40 with type 1 diabetes. CDR3s include the opening cysteine and the closing phenylalanine or tryptophan. Fields, in order: CDR3 DNA, CDR3 protein, J gene, D gene, V gene, clone size. The D gene is left open where the match is weak. The listing skips clone size in some rows; elsewhere it reads once, few, many or a size class.

DNA: TGTGCCAGCACCTCAACAGGTCCTCCCTACGAGCAGTACTTC; CDR3: CASTSTGPPYEQYF; J: TRBJ2-7; D: NA; V: TRBV6-6; size: NA
DNA: TGTGCCAGCAGCACCGGGACAGGGGCGCAAGGCTACACCTTC; CDR3: CASSTGTGAQGYTF; J: TRBJ1-2; D: TRBD1; V: TRBV7-2; size: NA
DNA: TGTGCCAGCAGTTACGGCGTAGGTTGGGAGCCCCAGCATTTT; CDR3: CASSYGVGWEPQHF; J: TRBJ1-5; D: NA; V: TRBV6-5; size: NA
DNA: TGCGCCAGCAGCCATGGCGTCTCTGGGGCCAACGTCCTGACTTTC; CDR3: CASSHGVSGANVLTF; J: TRBJ2-6; D: NA; V: TRBV4-1; size: few
DNA: TGTGCCACCAGCAGAGAATTTGGACAGGGCACAGATACGCAGTATTTT; CDR3: CATSREFGQGTDTQYF; J: TRBJ2-3; D: TRBD1; V: TRBV15; size: NA
DNA: TGTGCCTGGAGCACAGATACGCAGTATTTT; CDR3: CAWSTDTQYF; J: TRBJ2-3; D: NA; V: TRBV30; size: NA
DNA: TGCAGCGTTGGGAATTACTCTGGGGCCAACGTCCTGACTTTC; CDR3: CSVGNYSGANVLTF; J: TRBJ2-6; D: NA; V: TRBV29-1; size: many
DNA: TGTGCCTGGAGTGTACAACTGACCACTGAAGCTTTCTTT; CDR3: CAWSVQLTTEAFF; J: TRBJ1-1; D: NA; V: TRBV30; size: many
DNA: TGTGCCAGCAGTGGCGGGACTAGTCAGGCCGCTCAGTTCTTC; CDR3: CASSGGTSQAAQFF; J: TRBJ2-1; D: TRBD2; V: TRBV6-1; size: NA
DNA: TGTGCCAGCAGTCGGGACAGGGGAAACTATGGCTACACCTTC; CDR3: CASSRDRGNYGYTF; J: TRBJ1-2; D: TRBD1; V: TRBV27; size: few
DNA: TGTGCCAGCAGTGTTGGCCTTAACTATGGCTACACCTTC; CDR3: CASSVGLNYGYTF; J: TRBJ1-2; D: NA; V: TRBV25-1; size: few
DNA: TGCGCCAGCAGCCCTAAGAGGGTACAGGGTCGGCAAGAAAAACTGTTTTTT; CDR3: CASSPKRVQGRQEKLFF; J: TRBJ1-4; D: NA; V: TRBV4-1; size: few
DNA: TGTGCCAGCAGCTTAGACCAGGGTGCACACGAGACCCAGTACTTC; CDR3: CASSLDQGAHETQYF; J: TRBJ2-5; D: NA; V: TRBV11-2; size: few
DNA: TGTGCCAGCAGTTACCCGGGCGCGAACACCGGGGAGCTGTTTTTT; CDR3: CASSYPGANTGELFF; J: TRBJ2-2; D: NA; V: TRBV6-6; size: few
DNA: TGTGCCAGCAGCGTAGGCGGGCCCGGTGAGCAGTTCTTC; CDR3: CASSVGGPGEQFF; J: TRBJ2-1; D: NA; V: TRBV9; size: few
DNA: TGCAGCGTGACGGGACAGGGGAACGAGCAGTACTTC; CDR3: CSVTGQGNEQYF; J: TRBJ2-7; D: TRBD1; V: TRBV29-1; size: few
DNA: TGTGCCAGCAGCAGAGAGACAGACCAACAAGAGACCCAGTACTTC; CDR3: CASSRETDQQETQYF; J: TRBJ2-5; D: NA; V: TRBV7-9; size: NA
DNA: TGTGCCAGCAGCCCGGACTCCTACGAGCAGTACTTC; CDR3: CASSPDSYEQYF; J: TRBJ2-7; D: NA; V: TRBV5-5; size: NA
DNA: TGTGCCAGCAAGGGACAGAACGGCAATCAGCCCCAGCATTTT; CDR3: CASKGQNGNQPQHF; J: TRBJ1-5; D: TRBD1; V: TRBV6-6; size: few
DNA: TGTGCCAGCAGCGATACACGTCATTCTAACTATGGCTACACCTTC; CDR3: CASSDTRHSNYGYTF; J: TRBJ1-2; D: NA; V: TRBV7-9; size: few
DNA: TGTGCCAGCAGCCGGGGACTAGAAGAGACCCAGTACTTC; CDR3: CASSRGLEETQYF; J: TRBJ2-5; D: TRBD2; V: TRBV2; size: NA
DNA: TGTGCCAGCAGCTCCGTTTCAGGGAGGACAGATACGCAGTATTTT; CDR3: CASSSVSGRTDTQYF; J: TRBJ2-3; D: NA; V: TRBV6-6; size: few
DNA: TGTGCCAGCAGCGCCACCGGGACTAGTGAAGAGACCCAGTACTTC; CDR3: CASSATGTSEETQYF; J: TRBJ2-5; D: TRBD2; V: TRBV7-2; size: NA
DNA: TGTGCCAGTAGTCCGGACAGGGGGAACACTGAAGCTTTCTTT; CDR3: CASSPDRGNTEAFF; J: TRBJ1-1; D: TRBD1; V: TRBV19; size: few
DNA: TGTGCCAGCAGCCTTCTCAACGAGCAGTACTTC; CDR3: CASSLLNEQYF; J: TRBJ2-7; D: NA; V: TRBV7-2; size: NA
DNA: TGTGCCAGCAGTCCCTCGGGGGGCCGTACAGCGAGTGGCTACACCTTC; CDR3: CASSPSGGRTASGYTF; J: TRBJ1-2; D: NA; V: TRBV27; size: NA
DNA: TGCGCCAGCAGCTTGACAGGACCTAGCACAGATACGCAGTATTTT; CDR3: CASSLTGPSTDTQYF; J: TRBJ2-3; D: NA; V: TRBV5-1; size: NA
DNA: TGTGCCAGCAGCCGACAGGGGGCCAATCAGCCCCAGCATTTT; CDR3: CASSRQGANQPQHF; J: TRBJ1-5; D: TRBD1; V: TRBV5-6; size: few
DNA: TGTGCCAGCAGCCAGGGGGTCCCCCAGGGCCCTGAAGCTTTCTTT; CDR3: CASSQGVPQGPEAFF; J: TRBJ1-1; D: TRBD1; V: TRBV7-2; size: few
DNA: TGCGCCAGCAGCCCAGGGGGACAGGGAAGGACTGGGGCCAACGTCCTGACTTTC; CDR3: CASSPGGQGRTGANVLTF; J: TRBJ2-6; D: TRBD1; V: TRBV10-1; size: NA
DNA: TGCGCCAGCAGGCGACTAGCGGGGGACTACAATGAGCAGTTCTTC; CDR3: CASRRLAGDYNEQFF; J: TRBJ2-1; D: TRBD2; V: TRBV4-3; size: few
DNA: TGTGCCAGCAGCGTCGGGAGGGGAGTTGTCTATGGCTACACCTTC; CDR3: CASSVGRGVVYGYTF; J: TRBJ1-2; D: NA; V: TRBV7-2; size: NA
DNA: TGTGCCAGCAGCGCACAGGCGGCTAGCACAGATACGCAGTATTTT; CDR3: CASSAQAASTDTQYF; J: TRBJ2-3; D: NA; V: TRBV11-2; size: NA
DNA: TGTGCCAGCAGCGTAGTTGTGGCCACCGGGGAGCTGTTTTTT; CDR3: CASSVVVATGELFF; J: TRBJ2-2; D: NA; V: TRBV9; size: NA
DNA: TGTGCCAGCAGCTCAGACAGCGCCCAGTACTTC; CDR3: CASSSDSAQYF; J: TRBJ2-7; D: NA; V: TRBV5-6; size: many
DNA: TGTGCTAGTGGGCGCTCTAGCGGGGGAAGAAATGAGCAGTTCTTC; CDR3: CASGRSSGGRNEQFF; J: TRBJ2-1; D: TRBD2; V: TRBV12-5; size: NA
DNA: TGCAGCGTCCCCCGGGGTTCCTACAATGAGCAGTTCTTC; CDR3: CSVPRGSYNEQFF; J: TRBJ2-1; D: NA; V: TRBV29-1; size: few
DNA: TGTGCCAGCAGTACTAGCGGGTGGACGGCCCAGTACTTC; CDR3: CASSTSGWTAQYF; J: TRBJ2-5; D: TRBD2; V: TRBV6-5; size: few
DNA: TGTGCCAGCAGCTTAGTAGCGGACAATTCACCCCTCCACTTT; CDR3: CASSLVADNSPLHF; J: TRBJ1-6; D: NA; V: TRBV7-9; size: many
DNA: TGTGCCAGCAGCTTAGCCGGACAGTCTAAGCAGTTCTTC; CDR3: CASSLAGQSKQFF; J: TRBJ2-1; D: NA; V: TRBV11-2; size: few
DNA: TGCAGCGTAAACTTACAGGGGAGCACAGATACGCAGTATTTT; CDR3: CSVNLQGSTDTQYF; J: TRBJ2-3; D: TRBD1; V: TRBV29-1; size: few
DNA: TGTGCCAGCAGCTTAGCCCAGCACTATGGCTACACCTTC; CDR3: CASSLAQHYGYTF; J: TRBJ1-2; D: NA; V: TRBV7-2; size: NA
DNA: TGCAGCGTTGTGGTGTCAGCCGCGGGCACTGAAGCTTTCTTT; CDR3: CSVVVSAAGTEAFF; J: TRBJ1-1; D: NA; V: TRBV29-1; size: NA
DNA: TGTGCCAGCAGTGACAGCGGGGGGGGCTACAATGAGCAGTTCTTC; CDR3: CASSDSGGGYNEQFF; J: TRBJ2-1; D: TRBD2; V: TRBV2; size: few
DNA: TGCGCCAGCAGCCAAGGTAAGTCCCGTGTCTTT; CDR3: CASSQGKSRVF; J: TRBJ1-1; D: NA; V: TRBV4-1; size: NA
DNA: TGTGCCAGCGGTGGGGCTAGTGACATTCAGTACTTC; CDR3: CASGGASDIQYF; J: TRBJ2-4; D: NA; V: TRBV6-5; size: many
DNA: TGTGCCAGCAGCTTGGAATTCGGTGACGGCTCGATTGGCTACACCTTC; CDR3: CASSLEFGDGSIGYTF; J: TRBJ1-2; D: NA; V: TRBV5-6; size: few
DNA: TGTGCCAGCAGCGACAGGGAGTCCAACGAGCAGTACTTC; CDR3: CASSDRESNEQYF; J: TRBJ2-7; D: TRBD1; V: TRBV7-9; size: few
DNA: TGTGCCATCTTAGGCGCTGGCACTCGCTATGGCTACACCTTC; CDR3: CAILGAGTRYGYTF; J: TRBJ1-2; D: NA; V: TRBV10-3; size: NA
DNA: TGTGCCAGCAGTAAAGGGGGGCAGGGCTACAATGAGCAGTTCTTC; CDR3: CASSKGGQGYNEQFF; J: TRBJ2-1; D: NA; V: TRBV2; size: NA
DNA: TGTGCCTGGAGTGGCAGGGGGACTAATGAAAAACTGTTTTTT; CDR3: CAWSGRGTNEKLFF; J: TRBJ1-4; D: TRBD1; V: TRBV30; size: NA
DNA: TGTGCCAGCAGGCTCACTAGCGGGGGGGTAGATGAGCAGTTCTTC; CDR3: CASRLTSGGVDEQFF; J: TRBJ2-1; D: TRBD2; V: TRBV2; size: NA
DNA: TGTGCCAGCAGCGCCGGCGAAAACTATGGCTACACCTTC; CDR3: CASSAGENYGYTF; J: TRBJ1-2; D: NA; V: TRBV9; size: NA